A selection of T cell receptor beta chains follows, all from one sample in a study of OX40 agonist ivuxolimab in advanced cancers. Only in-frame clones appear in the TCRdb table, and some are missing; sequencing was by immunoSEQ multiplex PCR. The data show roughly 62,000 clones, about 82% seen once. The sequencing here drew on CD4+ or CD8+ T cells sorted from blood, taken in a trial of the OX40 agonist ivuxolimab. These TCRs come from an adult with an advanced solid tumor such as melanoma, head and neck, liver or kidney cancer. Both conserved end residues are trimmed from each CDR3.

j_gene | v_gene | CDR3aa
TRBJ2-2 | TRBV5-6 | ASSLVGERGELF
TRBJ2-5 | TRBV6-5 | ASSSGGARETQY
TRBJ2-7 | TRBV6-1 | ASSALGVPYEQY
TRBJ2-3 | TRBV9 | ASSLRSSGGPSTDTQY
TRBJ2-7 | TRBV18 | ASSRDSSYEQY
TRBJ2-1 | TRBV10-3 | AISESAGGSNEQF
TRBJ2-3 | TRBV11-3 | ASSPGASGFTDTQY
TRBJ2-5 | TRBV4-1 | ASSQGSGQGGETQY
TRBJ2-7 | TRBV11-2 | ASSSSSGSVYEQY
TRBJ2-7 | TRBV28 | ASSLHQRIYEQY
TRBJ2-5 | TRBV11-3 | ASSLDYLGETQY
TRBJ2-2 | TRBV18 | ASSPLGQGFRIGDPAGELF
TRBJ2-1 | TRBV7-7 | ASSLEGGYNEQF
TRBJ2-1 | TRBV7-9 | ASSYVAGGPNEQF
TRBJ2-2 | TRBV7-9 | ASRAPGQGTTGELF
TRBJ2-1 | TRBV7-3 | ASAQWGGTYNEQF
TRBJ1-6 | TRBV11-1 | ASSLGLNSPLH
TRBJ2-3 | TRBV7-3 | ASSPGGLVADTQY
TRBJ1-4 | TRBV2 | ASRDVATNEKLF
TRBJ1-4 | TRBV27 | ASSGQITTNEKLF
TRBJ1-5 | TRBV27 | ASSPDRGSQPQH